What follows are 10 T cell receptor beta chains derived from one specimen sequenced in a study of response to subunit inactivated influenza vaccine. TCRdb processed the RT-PCR reads anew with MiXCR; each CDR3 protein has one entry. The top ten hold 9.5% to 13% of the sample, which has 550,000 to 650,000 distinct CDR3 sequences, roughly 10% seen once. Sequencing was performed on PBMCs from blood, taken on the day of vaccination. The source of these receptors is a man in his forties or fifties who received an inactivated influenza vaccine.

This clonotype was recorded a few times. V is TRBV4-1 and J is TRBJ2-7; tentatively, D is TRBD1 (6 bases). The germline gives CDR1 MGHRA, CDR2 YSYEKL. Between the trimmed V and J ends, which lost 1 base and 3 bases, there was a span of 16 bases. The CDR3 is 16 residues long. Here the CDR3 reads CASSQGPRTDGYEQYF. CDR3 DNA sequence: TGCGCCAGCAGCCAAGGGCCTAGGACAGATGGCTACGAGCAGTACTTC.

The table lists this clonotype with a few counts. The chain links TRBV5-5 to TRBJ2-5, with 11 bases matching TRBD1. The CDR3 length is 14 residues. Trimming cost V 3 bases and J 5 bases; bases outside gene matches: 3. Germline CDR1 reads SGHKS; CDR2 reads YYEKEE (reference sequence). This CDR3 is CASSWTGGSETQYF. CDR3 DNA sequence: TGTGCCAGCAGCTGGACAGGGGGCAGTGAGACCCAGTACTTC.

The CDR3 here is CASSGLQGNTIYF. CDR3 coding DNA: TGTGCCAGTAGTGGATTACAGGGAAACACCATATATTTT. This chain connects TRBV19 to TRBJ1-3; no clear D gene. The CDR3 is 13 amino acids. Germline values: CDR1 LNHDA, CDR2 SQIVND (reference sequence). V was pared by 5 bases and J by 4 bases, with 9 bases between.

This clonotype was counted between two and nine times. The chain uses TRBV5-4 and TRBJ1-1; D possibly corresponds to TRBD1 (6 bases). In germline, CDR1 is SGHNT, CDR2 YYREEE (reference sequence). The CDR3 is 14 residues long. V dropped 0 bases and J dropped 5 bases, with 11 bases sitting between them. In DNA, the CDR3 is TGTGCCAGCAGCTTGGTGGGGGCGAGGACTGAAGCTTTCTTT. Amino acid sequence: CASSLVGARTEAFF.

The rearrangement links TRBV29-1 to TRBJ2-3; no reliable D call. The CDR3 sequence is 14 residues long. The germline V gene encodes CDR1 SQVTM and CDR2 ANQGSEA. Trimming removed 3 bases from V and 0 bases from J, with 10 bases in between. The CDR3: CSVDQATSTDTQYF. The CDR3 nucleotides are TGCAGCGTTGACCAAGCCACTAGCACAGATACGCAGTATTTT.

The chain links TRBV12-3 or TRBV12-4 to TRBJ2-5; a possible D gene is TRBD1 (6 bases). The V end was cut by 8 bases, the J end by 8 bases, with 21 bases between. The CDR3 is made up of 14 amino acids. This chain's CDR3 is CASLRRDRPGTQYF. The CDR3 DNA sequence: TGTGCCAGCCTACGACGCGACAGGCCCGGCACCCAGTACTTC.

The CDR3 loop reads CATSRAGIEQFF. The CDR3 DNA reads as TGTGCCACCAGTCGCGCGGGAATTGAGCAGTTCTTC. This chain joins TRBV24-1 and TRBJ2-1, with a weak D call TRBD2 (6 bases). In germline, CDR1 is KGHDR, CDR2 SFDVKD. The germline V and J ends were trimmed by 6 bases and 9 bases, with 11 bases remaining between them. This CDR3 has 12 amino acids.

J is TRBJ1-2 and V is TRBV4-3; D not resolved. This CDR3 spans 18 amino acids. Trimming cost V 3 bases and J 8 bases, with 28 bases left between them. Germline loops: CDR1 LGHNA, CDR2 YSLEER. For the CDR3, the DNA is TGCGCCAGCAGCCAGGCGGGCTTACCGACCCGAAGGCTTAAGGGCTACACCTTC. Translated: CASSQAGLPTRRLKGYTF.

The chain has TRBV30 and TRBJ1-6, with D uncertain. Germline CDR1 and CDR2: GTSNPN and SVGIG (reference sequence). Trimming pared 0 bases from V and 1 base from J, leaving 10 bases between. The CDR3 covers 16 residues. The DNA of the CDR3 is TGTGCCTGGAGTGTGAAGCTGGGATCCTATAATTCACCCCTCCACTTT. This gives the protein CAWSVKLGSYNSPLHF.

As DNA, the CDR3 is TGTGCCAGCAGTTACTTGCCGGGGGGCGCGAACACCGGGGAGCTGTTTTTT. Protein product: CASSYLPGGANTGELFF. V gene TRBV6-2 or TRBV6-3 combines with J gene TRBJ2-2; weak D call: TRBD2 (7 bases). Trimming took off 1 base at V and 0 bases at J, with 12 bases between the two ends. The CDR3 consists of 17 residues. Germline CDR1 is MNHEY and CDR2 is SVGEGT.